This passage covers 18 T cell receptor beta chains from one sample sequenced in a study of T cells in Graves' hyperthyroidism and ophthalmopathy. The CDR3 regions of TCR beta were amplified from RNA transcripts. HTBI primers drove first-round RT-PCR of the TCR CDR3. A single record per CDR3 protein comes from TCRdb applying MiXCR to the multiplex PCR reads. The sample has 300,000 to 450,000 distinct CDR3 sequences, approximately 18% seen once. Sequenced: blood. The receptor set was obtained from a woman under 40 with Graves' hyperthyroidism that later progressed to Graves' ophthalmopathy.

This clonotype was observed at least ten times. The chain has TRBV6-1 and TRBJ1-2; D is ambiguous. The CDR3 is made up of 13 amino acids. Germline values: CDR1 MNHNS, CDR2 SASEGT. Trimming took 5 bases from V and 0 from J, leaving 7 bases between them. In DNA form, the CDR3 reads TGTGCCAGCAGTAGGACGGCTAACTATGGCTACACCTTC. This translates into CASSRTANYGYTF.

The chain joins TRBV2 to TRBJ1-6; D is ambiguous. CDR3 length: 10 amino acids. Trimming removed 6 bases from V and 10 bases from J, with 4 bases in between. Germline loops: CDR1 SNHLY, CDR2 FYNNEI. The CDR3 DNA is TGTGCCAGCAGGGAATCACCCCTCCACTTT. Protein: CASRESPLHF.

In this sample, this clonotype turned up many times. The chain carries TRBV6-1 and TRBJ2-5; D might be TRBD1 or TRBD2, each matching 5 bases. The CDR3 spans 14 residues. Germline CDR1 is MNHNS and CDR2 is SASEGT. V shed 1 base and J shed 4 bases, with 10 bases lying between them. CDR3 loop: CASSEVGESETQYF. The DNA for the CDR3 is TGTGCCAGCAGTGAAGTGGGGGAATCAGAGACCCAGTACTTC.

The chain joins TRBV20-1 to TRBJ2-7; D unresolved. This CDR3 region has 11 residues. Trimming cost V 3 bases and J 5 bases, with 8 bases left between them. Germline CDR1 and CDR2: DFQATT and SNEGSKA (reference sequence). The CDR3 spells CSASLADEQYF. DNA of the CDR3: TGCAGTGCTAGCCTCGCAGACGAGCAGTACTTC.

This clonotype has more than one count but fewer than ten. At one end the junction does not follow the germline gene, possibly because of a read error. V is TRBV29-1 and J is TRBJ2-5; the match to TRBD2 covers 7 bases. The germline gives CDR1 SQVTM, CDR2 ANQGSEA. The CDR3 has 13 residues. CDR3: CSAEGLVEETQYF. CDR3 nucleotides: TGCAGCGCTGAAGGACTAGTAGAGGAGACCCAGTACTTC.

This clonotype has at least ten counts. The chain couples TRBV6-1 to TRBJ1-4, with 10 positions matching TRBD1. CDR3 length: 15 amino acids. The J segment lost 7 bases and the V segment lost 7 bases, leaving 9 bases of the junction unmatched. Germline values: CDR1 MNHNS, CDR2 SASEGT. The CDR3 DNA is TGTGCCAGCAAGGACAGGGGGTTCAGGGCTGAAAAACTGTTTTTT. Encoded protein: CASKDRGFRAEKLFF.

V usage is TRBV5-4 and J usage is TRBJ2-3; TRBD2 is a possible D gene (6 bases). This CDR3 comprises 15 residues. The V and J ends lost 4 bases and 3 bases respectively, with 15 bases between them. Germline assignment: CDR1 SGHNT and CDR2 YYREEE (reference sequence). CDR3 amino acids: CASSPDLRGTDTQYF. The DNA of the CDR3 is TGTGCCAGCAGCCCCGATTTGCGGGGTACAGATACGCAGTATTTT.

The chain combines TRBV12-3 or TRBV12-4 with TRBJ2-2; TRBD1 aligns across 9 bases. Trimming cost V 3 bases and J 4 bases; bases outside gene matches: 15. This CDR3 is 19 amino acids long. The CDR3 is CASSFHGQGHRDSTGELFF. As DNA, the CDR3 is TGTGCCAGCAGTTTCCATGGACAGGGGCACAGGGATAGCACCGGGGAGCTGTTTTTT.

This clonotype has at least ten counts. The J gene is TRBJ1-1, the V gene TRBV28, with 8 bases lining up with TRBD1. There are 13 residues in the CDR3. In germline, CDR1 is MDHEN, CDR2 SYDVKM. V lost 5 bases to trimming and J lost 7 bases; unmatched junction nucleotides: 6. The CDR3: CASSPRTGLEAFF. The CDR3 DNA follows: TGTGCCAGCAGTCCCCGGACAGGGCTTGAAGCTTTCTTT.

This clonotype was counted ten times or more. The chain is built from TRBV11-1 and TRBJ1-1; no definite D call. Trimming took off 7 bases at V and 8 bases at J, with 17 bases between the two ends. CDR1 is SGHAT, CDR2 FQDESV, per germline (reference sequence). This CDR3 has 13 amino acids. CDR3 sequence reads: CASTPGPPLEAFF. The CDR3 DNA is TGTGCCAGCACCCCGGGCCCCCCGTTAGAAGCTTTCTTT.

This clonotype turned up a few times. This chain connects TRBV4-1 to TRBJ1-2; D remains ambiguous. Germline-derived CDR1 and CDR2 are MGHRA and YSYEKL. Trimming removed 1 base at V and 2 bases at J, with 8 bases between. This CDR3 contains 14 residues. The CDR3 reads CASSQVSGNYGYTF. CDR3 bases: TGCGCCAGCAGCCAAGTATCGGGGAACTATGGCTACACCTTC.

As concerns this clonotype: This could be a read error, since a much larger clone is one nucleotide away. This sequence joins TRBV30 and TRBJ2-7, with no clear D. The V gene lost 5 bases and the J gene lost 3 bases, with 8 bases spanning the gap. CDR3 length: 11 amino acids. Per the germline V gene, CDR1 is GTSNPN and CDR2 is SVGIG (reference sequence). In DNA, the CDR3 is TGTGCCTGGGGTCCCGACTACGAGCAGTACTTC. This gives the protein CAWGPDYEQYF.

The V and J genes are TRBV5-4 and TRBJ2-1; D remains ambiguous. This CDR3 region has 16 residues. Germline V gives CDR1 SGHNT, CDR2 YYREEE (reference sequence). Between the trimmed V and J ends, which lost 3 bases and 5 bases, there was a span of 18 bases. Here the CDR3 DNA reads TGTGCCAGCAGCTCCGCATGGTCCGATGACAACAATGAGCAGTTCTTC. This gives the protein CASSSAWSDDNNEQFF. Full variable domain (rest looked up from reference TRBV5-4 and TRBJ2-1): ETGVTQSPTHLIKTRGQQVTLRCSSQSGHNTVSWYQQALGQGPQFIFQYYREEENGRGNFPPRFSGLQFPNYSSELNVNALELDDSALYLCASSSAWSDDNNEQFFGPGTRLTVL.

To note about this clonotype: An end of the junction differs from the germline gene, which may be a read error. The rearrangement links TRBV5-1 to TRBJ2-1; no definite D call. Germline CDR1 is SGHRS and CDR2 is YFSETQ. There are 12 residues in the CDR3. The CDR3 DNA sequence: TGCGCCAGCGGCTTGTCGGTCAATGAGCAGTTCTTC. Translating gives CASGLSVNEQFF.

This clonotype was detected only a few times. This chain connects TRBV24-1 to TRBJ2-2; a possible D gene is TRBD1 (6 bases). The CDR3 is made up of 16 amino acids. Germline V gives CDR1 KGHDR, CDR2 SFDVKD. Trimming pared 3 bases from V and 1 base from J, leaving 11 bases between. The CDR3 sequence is CATSDQWGRNTGELFF. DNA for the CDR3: TGTGCCACCAGTGATCAATGGGGGCGGAACACCGGGGAGCTGTTTTTT.

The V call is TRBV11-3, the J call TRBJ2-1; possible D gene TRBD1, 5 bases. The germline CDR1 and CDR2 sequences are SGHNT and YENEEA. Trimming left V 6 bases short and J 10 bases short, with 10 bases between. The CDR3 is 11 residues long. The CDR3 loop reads CASRIDREQFF. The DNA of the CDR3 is TGTGCCAGCAGAATAGACAGAGAGCAGTTCTTC.

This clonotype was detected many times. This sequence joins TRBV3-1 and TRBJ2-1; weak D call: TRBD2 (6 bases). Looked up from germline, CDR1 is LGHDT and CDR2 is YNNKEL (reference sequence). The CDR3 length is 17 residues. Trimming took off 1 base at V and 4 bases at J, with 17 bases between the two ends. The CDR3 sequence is CASSQGDPGLGYNEQFF. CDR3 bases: TGTGCCAGCAGCCAAGGCGACCCGGGACTGGGATACAATGAGCAGTTCTTC.

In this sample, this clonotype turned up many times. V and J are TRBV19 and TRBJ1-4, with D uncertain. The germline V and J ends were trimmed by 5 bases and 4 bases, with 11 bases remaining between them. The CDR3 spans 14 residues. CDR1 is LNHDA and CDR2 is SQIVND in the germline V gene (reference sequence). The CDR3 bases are TGTGCCAGTAGTTCGTGGGAGCTTAATGAAAAACTGTTTTTT. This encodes CASSSWELNEKLFF.